This T cell receptor beta chain was captured in a study of cytomegalovirus exposure and HLA in healthy donors. Germline lookup yields CDR1 SGHRS and CDR2 YFSETQ. The CDR3 has 16 amino acids. Use of 60 Vbeta and 13 Jbeta primers characterized the PCR. The repertoire was sequenced with immunoSEQ multiplex PCR; TCRdb's copy has only in-frame clones and lacks some. This listing includes 100,000 to 150,000 clones. Comment on this clone: One end of the junction fails to match germline, which may point to a read error.

The sequence was collected from a woman between 40 and 50 years old in good health and CMV-seropositive. This rearrangement joins TRBV5-1 to TRBJ2-5, with TRBD2 matching over 9 bases. Sequencing was done on a sample of PBMCs. CDR3 region: CASSFISSGVQEAQYF. CDR3 in DNA: TGCGCCAGCAGCTTCATTTCTAGCGGGGTCCAAGAGGCCCAGTACTTC.